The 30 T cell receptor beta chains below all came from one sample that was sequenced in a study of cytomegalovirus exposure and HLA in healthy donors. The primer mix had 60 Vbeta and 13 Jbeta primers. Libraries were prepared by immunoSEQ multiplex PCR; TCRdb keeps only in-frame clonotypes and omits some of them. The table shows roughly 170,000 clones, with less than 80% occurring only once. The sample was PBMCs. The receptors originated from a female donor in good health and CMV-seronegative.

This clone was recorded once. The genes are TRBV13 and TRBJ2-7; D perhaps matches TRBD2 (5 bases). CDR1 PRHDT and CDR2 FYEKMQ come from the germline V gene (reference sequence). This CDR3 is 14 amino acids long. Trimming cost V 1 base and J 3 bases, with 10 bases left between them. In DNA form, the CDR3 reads TGTGCCAGCAGCTTAGCACGGGGTCTCTACGAGCAGTACTTC. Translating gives CASSLARGLYEQYF.

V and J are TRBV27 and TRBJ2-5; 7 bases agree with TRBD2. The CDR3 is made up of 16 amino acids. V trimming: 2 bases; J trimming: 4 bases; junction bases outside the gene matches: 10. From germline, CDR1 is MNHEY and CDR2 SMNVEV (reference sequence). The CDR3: CASSLGEGLVGETQYF. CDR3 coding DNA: TGTGCCAGCAGTTTAGGGGAGGGCCTGGTGGGAGAGACCCAGTACTTC.

CDR3 DNA sequence: TGCGCCAGCAGGGGACCTAGTTGGGCGGGGGGCCACGACAATGAGCAGTTCTTC. Encoded protein: CASRGPSWAGGHDNEQFF. This chain links TRBV23-1 with TRBJ2-1, with TRBD2 matching 8 bases. TRBV23-1 is recorded as an ORF, its role being uncertain. There are 18 residues in the CDR3. The V segment lost 6 bases and the J segment 5 bases; nucleotides outside the gene matches: 18.

CDR3 protein: CASSQTGTHGYTF. As DNA, the CDR3 is TGCGCCAGCAGCCAAACAGGCACACATGGCTACACCTTC. This rearrangement joins TRBV4-3 to TRBJ1-2; D is perhaps TRBD1 (5 bases). V was trimmed by 2 bases and J by 6 bases, leaving 10 bases between them. CDR1 is LGHNA and CDR2 is YSLEER in the germline V gene. CDR3 length: 13 residues.

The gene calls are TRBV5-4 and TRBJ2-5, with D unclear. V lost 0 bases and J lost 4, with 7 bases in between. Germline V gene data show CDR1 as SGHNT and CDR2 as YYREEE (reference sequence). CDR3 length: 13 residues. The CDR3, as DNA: TGTGCCAGCAGCTTGGCCGTCGGAGAGACCCAGTACTTC. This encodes CASSLAVGETQYF.

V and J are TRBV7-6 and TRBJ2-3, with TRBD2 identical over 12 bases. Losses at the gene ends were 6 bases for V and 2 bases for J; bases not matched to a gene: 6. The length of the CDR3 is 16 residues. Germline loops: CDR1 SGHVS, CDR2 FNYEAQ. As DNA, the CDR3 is TGTGCCAGCAGTAAGACTAGCGGGGGAGTCACAGATACGCAGTATTTT. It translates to CASSKTSGGVTDTQYF.

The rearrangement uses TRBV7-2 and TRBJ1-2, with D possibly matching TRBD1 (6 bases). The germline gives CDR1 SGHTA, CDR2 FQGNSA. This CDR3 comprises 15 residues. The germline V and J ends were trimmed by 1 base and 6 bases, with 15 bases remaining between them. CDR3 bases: TGTGCCAGCAGCTTAGGGTATGGCGGGGGGCATGGCTACACCTTC. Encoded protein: CASSLGYGGGHGYTF. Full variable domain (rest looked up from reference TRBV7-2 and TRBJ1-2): GAGVSQSPSNKVTEKGKDVELRCDPISGHTALYWYRQSLGQGLEFLIYFQGNSAPDKSGLPSDRFSAERTGGSVSTLTIQRTQQEDSAVYLCASSLGYGGGHGYTFGSGTRLTVV.

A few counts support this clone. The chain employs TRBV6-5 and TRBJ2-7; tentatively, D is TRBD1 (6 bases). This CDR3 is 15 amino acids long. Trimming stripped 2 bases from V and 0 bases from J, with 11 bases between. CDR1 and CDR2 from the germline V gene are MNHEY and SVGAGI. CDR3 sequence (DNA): TGTGCCAGCAGTTACACCTACAGGGTCTCCTACGAGCAGTACTTC. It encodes CASSYTYRVSYEQYF.

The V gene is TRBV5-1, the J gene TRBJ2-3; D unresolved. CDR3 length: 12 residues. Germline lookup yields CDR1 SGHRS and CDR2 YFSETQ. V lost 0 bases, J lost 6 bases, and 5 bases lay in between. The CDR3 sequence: CASSLDRDTQYF. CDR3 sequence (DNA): TGCGCCAGCAGCTTGGACCGGGATACGCAGTATTTT.

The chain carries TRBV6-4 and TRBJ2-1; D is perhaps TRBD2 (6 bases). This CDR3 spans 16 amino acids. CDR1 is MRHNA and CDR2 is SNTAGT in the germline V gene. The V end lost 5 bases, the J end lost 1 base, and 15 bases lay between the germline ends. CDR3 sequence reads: CASSLSGTSSYNEQFF. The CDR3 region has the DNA TGTGCCAGCAGTCTTAGCGGTACCTCTTCCTACAATGAGCAGTTCTTC.

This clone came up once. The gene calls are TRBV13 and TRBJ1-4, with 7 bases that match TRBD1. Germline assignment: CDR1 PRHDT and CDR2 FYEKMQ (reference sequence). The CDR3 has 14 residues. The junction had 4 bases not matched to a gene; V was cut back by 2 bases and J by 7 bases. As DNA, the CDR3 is TGTGCCAGCAGCTTAAGGACAGGAGGTGAAAAACTGTTTTTT. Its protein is CASSLRTGGEKLFF.

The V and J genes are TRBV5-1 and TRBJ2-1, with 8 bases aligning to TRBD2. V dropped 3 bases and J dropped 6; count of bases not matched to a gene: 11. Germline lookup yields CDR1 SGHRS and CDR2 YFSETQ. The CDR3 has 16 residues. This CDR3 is CASSSIAGSVFNEQFF. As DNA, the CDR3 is TGCGCCAGCAGCTCTATAGCGGGATCCGTATTCAATGAGCAGTTCTTC.

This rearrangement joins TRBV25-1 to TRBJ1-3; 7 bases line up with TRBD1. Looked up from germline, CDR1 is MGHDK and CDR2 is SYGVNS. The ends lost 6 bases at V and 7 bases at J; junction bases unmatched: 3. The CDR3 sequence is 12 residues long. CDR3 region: CASSLRGNTIYF. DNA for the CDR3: TGTGCCAGCAGCCTCAGGGGGAACACCATATATTTT.

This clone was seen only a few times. The chain's CDR3 is CASSLDRGQHSPLHF. The DNA for the CDR3 is TGCGCCAGCAGCTTGGATCGGGGACAGCATTCACCCCTCCACTTT. The chain is built from TRBV5-1 and TRBJ1-6, with TRBD1 identical over 7 bases. J gave up 8 bases and V 0 bases, and 5 bases lay outside the gene matches. CDR1 and CDR2 (germline): SGHRS, YFSETQ. The CDR3 is 15 amino acids. The whole variable domain, filled in from reference TRBV5-1 and TRBJ1-6, reads KAGVTQTPRYLIKTRGQQVTLSCSPISGHRSVSWYQQTPGQGLQFLFEYFSETQRNKGNFPGRFSGRQFSNSRSEMNVSTLELGDSALYLCASSLDRGQHSPLHFGNGTRLTVT.

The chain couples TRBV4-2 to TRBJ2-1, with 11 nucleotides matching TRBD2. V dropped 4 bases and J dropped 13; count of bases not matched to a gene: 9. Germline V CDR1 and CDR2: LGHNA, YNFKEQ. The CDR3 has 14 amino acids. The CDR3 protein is CASSPTGLAEDQFF. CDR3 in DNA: TGTGCCAGCAGCCCTACGGGACTAGCGGAGGATCAGTTCTTC.

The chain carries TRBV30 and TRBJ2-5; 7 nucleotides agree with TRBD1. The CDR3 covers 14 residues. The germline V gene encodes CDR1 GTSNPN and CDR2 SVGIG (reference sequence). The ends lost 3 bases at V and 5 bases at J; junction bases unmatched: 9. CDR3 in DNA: TGTGCCTGGAGGAGGGACAGCGCTAGGGAGACCCAGTACTTC. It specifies CAWRRDSARETQYF.

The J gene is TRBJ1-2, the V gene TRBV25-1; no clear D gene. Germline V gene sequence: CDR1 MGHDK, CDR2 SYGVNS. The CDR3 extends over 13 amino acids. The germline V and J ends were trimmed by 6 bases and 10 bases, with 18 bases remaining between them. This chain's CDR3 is CASRRSVMEDYTF. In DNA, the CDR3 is TGTGCCAGCAGAAGATCAGTTATGGAGGACTACACCTTC.

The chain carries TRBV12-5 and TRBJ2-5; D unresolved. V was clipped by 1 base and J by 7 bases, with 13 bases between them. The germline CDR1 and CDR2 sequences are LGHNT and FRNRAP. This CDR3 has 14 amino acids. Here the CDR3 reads CASGLATDSVTQYF. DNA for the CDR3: TGTGCTAGTGGTTTGGCTACCGACTCTGTGACCCAGTACTTC.

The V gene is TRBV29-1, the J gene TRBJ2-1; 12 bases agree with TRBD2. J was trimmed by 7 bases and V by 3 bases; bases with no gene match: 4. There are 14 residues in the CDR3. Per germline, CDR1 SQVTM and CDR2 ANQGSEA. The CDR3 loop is CSVDGTSGFNEQFF. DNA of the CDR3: TGCAGCGTTGACGGGACTAGCGGGTTTAATGAGCAGTTCTTC.

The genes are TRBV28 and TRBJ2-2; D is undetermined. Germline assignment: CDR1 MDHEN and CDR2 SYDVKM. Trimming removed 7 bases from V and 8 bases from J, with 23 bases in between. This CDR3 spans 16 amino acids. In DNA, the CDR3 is TGTGCCAGCAAGGCTTATAACCTCGGAGTTTTGGGGGAGCTGTTTTTT. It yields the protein CASKAYNLGVLGELFF.

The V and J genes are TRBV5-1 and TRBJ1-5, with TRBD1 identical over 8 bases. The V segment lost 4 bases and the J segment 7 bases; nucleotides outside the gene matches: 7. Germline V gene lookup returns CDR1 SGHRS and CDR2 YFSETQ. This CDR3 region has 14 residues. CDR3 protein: CASSPNTGGQPQHF. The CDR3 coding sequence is TGCGCCAGCAGCCCCAATACAGGGGGACAGCCCCAGCATTTT.

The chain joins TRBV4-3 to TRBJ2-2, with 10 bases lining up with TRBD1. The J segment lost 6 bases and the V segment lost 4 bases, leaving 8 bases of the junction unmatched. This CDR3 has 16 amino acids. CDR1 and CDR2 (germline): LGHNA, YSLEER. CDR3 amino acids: CASSRLSGTGAGELFF. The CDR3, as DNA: TGCGCCAGCAGCCGACTTTCCGGGACAGGGGCCGGGGAGCTGTTTTTT.

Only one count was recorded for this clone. The CDR3 spells CASRGTRQTRLSNYGYTF. The CDR3 DNA is TGTGCCAGCCGAGGGACAAGACAGACGCGCCTTTCGAACTATGGCTACACCTTC. The chain recombines TRBV13 with TRBJ1-2; maybe TRBD1 (6 bases). V was cut by 8 bases and J by 2 bases, with 27 bases left in between. This CDR3 comprises 18 residues. Germline V gene data show CDR1 as PRHDT and CDR2 as FYEKMQ (reference sequence).

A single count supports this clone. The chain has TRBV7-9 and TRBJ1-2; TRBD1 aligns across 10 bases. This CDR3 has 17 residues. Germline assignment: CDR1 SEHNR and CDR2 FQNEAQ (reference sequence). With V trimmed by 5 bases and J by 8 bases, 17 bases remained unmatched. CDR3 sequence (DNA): TGTGCCAGCAGCCCCGGCGGTTGGACAGGGGGTATAGGAGGCTACACCTTC. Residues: CASSPGGWTGGIGGYTF.

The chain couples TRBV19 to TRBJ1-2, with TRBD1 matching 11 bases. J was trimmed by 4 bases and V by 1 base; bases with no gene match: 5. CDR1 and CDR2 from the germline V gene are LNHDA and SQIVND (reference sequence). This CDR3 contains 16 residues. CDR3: CASSIGGQGASYGYTF. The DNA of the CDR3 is TGTGCCAGTAGTATAGGCGGACAGGGGGCTTCCTATGGCTACACCTTC.

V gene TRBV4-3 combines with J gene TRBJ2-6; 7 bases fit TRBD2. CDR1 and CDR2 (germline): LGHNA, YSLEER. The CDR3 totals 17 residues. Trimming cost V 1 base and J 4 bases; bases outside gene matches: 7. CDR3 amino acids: CASSQVPGGGGANVLTF. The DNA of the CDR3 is TGCGCCAGCAGCCAAGTACCGGGGGGTGGAGGGGCCAACGTCCTGACTTTC.

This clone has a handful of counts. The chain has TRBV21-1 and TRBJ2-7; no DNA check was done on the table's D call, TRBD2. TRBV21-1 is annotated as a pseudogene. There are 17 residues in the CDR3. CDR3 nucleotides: TGTGCCACCGACCTCAACCAAGAACTAGAGCGGGCCTACGAGCAGTACTTC. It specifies CATDLNQELERAYEQYF.

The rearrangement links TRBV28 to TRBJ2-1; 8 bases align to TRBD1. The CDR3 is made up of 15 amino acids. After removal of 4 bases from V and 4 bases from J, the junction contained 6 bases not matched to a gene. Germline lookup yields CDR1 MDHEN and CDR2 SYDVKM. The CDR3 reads CASSSHGTGYNEQFF. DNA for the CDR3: TGTGCCAGCAGTTCCCACGGGACAGGATACAATGAGCAGTTCTTC.

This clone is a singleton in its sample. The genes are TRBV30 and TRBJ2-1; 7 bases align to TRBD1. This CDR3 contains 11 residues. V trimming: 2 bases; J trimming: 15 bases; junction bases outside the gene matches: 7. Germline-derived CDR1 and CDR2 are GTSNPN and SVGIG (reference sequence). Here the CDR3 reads CAWSPLQGLFF. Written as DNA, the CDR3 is TGTGCCTGGAGTCCTCTACAGGGGCTGTTCTTC.

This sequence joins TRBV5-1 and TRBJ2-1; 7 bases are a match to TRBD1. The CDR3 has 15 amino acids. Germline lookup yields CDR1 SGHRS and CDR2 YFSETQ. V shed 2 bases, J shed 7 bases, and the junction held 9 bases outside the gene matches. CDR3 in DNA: TGCGCCAGCAGCTTATCAGGGGGAAGTGAGAATGAGCAGTTCTTC. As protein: CASSLSGGSENEQFF.